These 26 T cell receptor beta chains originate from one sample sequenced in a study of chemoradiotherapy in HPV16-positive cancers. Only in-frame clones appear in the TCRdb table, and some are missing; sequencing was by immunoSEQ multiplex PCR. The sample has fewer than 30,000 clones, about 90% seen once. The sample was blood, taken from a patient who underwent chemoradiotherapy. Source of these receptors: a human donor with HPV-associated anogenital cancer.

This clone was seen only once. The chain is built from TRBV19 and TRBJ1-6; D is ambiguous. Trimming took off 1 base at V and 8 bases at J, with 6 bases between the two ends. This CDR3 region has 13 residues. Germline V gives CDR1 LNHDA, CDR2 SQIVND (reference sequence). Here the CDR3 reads CASSIVVDSPLHF. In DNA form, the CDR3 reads TGTGCCAGTAGTATAGTAGTGGATTCACCCCTCCACTTT. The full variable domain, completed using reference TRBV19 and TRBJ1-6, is DGGITQSPKYLFRKEGQNVTLSCEQNLNHDAMYWYRQDPGQGLRLIYYSQIVNDFQKGDIAEGYSVSREKKESFPLTVTSAQKNPTAFYLCASSIVVDSPLHFGNGTRLTVT.

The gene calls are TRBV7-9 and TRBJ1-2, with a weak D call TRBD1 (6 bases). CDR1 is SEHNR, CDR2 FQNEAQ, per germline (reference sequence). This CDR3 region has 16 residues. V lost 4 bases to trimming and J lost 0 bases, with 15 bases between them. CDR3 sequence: CASSSIRGPANYGYTF. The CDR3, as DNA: TGTGCCAGCAGCTCAATCAGGGGACCGGCTAACTATGGCTACACCTTC.

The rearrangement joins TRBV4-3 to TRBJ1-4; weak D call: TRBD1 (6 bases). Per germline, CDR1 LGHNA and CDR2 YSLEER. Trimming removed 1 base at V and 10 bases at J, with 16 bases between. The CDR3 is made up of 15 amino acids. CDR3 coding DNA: TGCGCCAGCAGCCAAGCAGAACAGGGAGGCGGAAAACTGTTTTTT. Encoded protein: CASSQAEQGGGKLFF.

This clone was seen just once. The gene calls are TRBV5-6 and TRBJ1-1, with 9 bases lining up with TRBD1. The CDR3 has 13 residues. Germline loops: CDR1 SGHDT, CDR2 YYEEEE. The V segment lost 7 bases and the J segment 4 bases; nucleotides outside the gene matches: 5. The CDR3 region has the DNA TGTGCCAGCTGCCGGGACAGGGCCACTGAAGCTTTCTTT. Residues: CASCRDRATEAFF.

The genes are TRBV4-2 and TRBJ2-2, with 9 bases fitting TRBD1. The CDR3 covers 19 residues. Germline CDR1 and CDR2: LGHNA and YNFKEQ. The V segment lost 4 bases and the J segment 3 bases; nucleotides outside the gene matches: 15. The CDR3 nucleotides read TGTGCCAGCAGCCGCCCGGGACAGGGAAAGCGGGCGGACACCGGGGAGCTGTTTTTT. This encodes CASSRPGQGKRADTGELFF.

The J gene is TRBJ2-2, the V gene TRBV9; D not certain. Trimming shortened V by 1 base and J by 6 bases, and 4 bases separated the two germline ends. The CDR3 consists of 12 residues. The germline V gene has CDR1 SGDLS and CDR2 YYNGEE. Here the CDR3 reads CASSVWAGELFF. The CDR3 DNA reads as TGTGCCAGCAGCGTATGGGCCGGGGAGCTGTTTTTT.

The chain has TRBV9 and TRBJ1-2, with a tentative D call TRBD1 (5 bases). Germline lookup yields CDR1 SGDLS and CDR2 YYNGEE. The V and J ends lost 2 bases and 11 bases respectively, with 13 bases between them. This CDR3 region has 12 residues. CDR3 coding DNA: TGTGCCAGCAGCGTTACTTCTGGACATTACACCTTC. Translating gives CASSVTSGHYTF.

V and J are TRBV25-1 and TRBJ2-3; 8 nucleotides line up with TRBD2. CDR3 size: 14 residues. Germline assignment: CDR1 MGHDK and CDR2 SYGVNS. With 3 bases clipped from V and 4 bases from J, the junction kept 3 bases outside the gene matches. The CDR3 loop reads CASSEGLVPDTQYF. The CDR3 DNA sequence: TGTGCCAGCAGTGAGGGACTAGTGCCAGATACGCAGTATTTT.

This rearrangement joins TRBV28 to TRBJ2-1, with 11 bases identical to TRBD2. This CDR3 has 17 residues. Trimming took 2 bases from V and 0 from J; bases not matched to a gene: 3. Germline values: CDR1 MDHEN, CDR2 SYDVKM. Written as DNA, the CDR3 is TGTGCCAGCAGTTTACTCACTAGCGGGAGCTCCTACAATGAGCAGTTCTTC. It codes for CASSLLTSGSSYNEQFF.

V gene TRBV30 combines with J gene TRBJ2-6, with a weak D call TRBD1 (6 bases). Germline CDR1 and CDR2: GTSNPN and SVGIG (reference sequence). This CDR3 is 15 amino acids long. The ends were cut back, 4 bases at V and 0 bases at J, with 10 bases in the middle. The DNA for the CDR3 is TGTGCCTGGACAGGGGATCTCTCTGGGGCCAACGTCCTGACTTTC. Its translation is CAWTGDLSGANVLTF.

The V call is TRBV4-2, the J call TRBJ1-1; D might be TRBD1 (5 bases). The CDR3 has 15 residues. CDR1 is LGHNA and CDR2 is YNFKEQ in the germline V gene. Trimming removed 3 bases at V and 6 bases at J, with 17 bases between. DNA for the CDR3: TGTGCCAGCAGCCAGTTCGGCAATAGGGGCCCTGAAGCTTTCTTT. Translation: CASSQFGNRGPEAFF.

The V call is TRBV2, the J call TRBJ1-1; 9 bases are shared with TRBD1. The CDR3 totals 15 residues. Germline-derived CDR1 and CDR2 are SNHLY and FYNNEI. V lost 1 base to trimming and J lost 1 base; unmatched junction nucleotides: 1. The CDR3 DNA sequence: TGTGCCAGCAGTGAAGAGGGACAGGGGAACACTGAAGCTTTCTTT. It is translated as CASSEEGQGNTEAFF.

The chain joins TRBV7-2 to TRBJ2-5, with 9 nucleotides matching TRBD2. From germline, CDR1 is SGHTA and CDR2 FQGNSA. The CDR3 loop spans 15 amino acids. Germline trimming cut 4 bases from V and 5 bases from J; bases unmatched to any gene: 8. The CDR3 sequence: CASSSTGTSQETQYF. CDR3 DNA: TGTGCCAGCAGCTCGACCGGGACTAGCCAGGAGACCCAGTACTTC. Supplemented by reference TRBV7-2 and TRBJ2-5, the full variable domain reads GAGVSQSPSNKVTEKGKDVELRCDPISGHTALYWYRQSLGQGLEFLIYFQGNSAPDKSGLPSDRFSAERTGGSVSTLTIQRTQQEDSAVYLCASSSTGTSQETQYFGPGTRLLVL.

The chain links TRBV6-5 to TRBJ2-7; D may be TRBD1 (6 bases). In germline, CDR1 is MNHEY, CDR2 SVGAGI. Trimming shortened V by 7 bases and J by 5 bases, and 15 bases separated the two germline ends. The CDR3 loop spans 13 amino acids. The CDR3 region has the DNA TGTGCCAGCATGGCAGGGGTAACCAACGAGCAGTACTTC. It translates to CASMAGVTNEQYF.

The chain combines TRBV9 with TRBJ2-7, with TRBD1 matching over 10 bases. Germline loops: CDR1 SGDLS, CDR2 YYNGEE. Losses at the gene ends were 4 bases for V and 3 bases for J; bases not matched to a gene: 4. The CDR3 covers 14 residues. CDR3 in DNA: TGTGCCAGCAGCACCGGACAGGGGGGCTACGAGCAGTACTTC. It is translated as CASSTGQGGYEQYF. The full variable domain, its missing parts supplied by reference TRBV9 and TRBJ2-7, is DSGVTQTPKHLITATGQRVTLRCSPRSGDLSVYWYQQSLDQGLQFLIQYYNGEERAKGNILERFSAQQFPDLHSELNLSSLELGDSALYFCASSTGQGGYEQYFGPGTRLTVT.

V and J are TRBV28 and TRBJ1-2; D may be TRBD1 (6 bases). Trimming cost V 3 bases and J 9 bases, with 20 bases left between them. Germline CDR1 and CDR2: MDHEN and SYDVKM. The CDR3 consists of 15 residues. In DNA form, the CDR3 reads TGTGCCAGCAGTTTGAGGGGGGCGCGGGGGTCAAGCTACACCTTC. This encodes CASSLRGARGSSYTF.

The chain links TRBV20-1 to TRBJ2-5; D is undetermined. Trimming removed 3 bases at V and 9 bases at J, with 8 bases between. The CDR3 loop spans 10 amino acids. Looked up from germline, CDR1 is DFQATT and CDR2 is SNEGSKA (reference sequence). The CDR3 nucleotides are TGCAGTGCTAGTCCCAGGCCCCAGTACTTC. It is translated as CSASPRPQYF.

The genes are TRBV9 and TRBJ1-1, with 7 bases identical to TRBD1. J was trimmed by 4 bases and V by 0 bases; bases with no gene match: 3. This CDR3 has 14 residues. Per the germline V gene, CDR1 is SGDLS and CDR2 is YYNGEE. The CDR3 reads CASSVAYRGTEAFF. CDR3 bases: TGTGCCAGCAGCGTAGCTTACAGGGGCACTGAAGCTTTCTTT.

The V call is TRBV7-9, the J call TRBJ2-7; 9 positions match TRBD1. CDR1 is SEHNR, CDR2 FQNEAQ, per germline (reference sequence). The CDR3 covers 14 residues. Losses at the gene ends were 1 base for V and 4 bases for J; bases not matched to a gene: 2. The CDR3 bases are TGTGCCAGCAGCTTAGGGACAGGGGAGTACGAGCAGTACTTC. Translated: CASSLGTGEYEQYF.

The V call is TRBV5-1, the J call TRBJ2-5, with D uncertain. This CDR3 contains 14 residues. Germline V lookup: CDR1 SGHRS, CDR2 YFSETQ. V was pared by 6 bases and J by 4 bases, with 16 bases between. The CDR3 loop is CASTGVGPRETQYF. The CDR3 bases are TGCGCCAGCACCGGAGTAGGGCCGAGAGAGACCCAGTACTTC.

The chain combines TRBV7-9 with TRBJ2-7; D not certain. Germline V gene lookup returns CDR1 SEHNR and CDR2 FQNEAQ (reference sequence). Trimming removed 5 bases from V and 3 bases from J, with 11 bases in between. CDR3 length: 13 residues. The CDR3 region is CASSPPAVYEQYF. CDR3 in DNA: TGTGCCAGCAGCCCCCCGGCTGTCTACGAGCAGTACTTC.

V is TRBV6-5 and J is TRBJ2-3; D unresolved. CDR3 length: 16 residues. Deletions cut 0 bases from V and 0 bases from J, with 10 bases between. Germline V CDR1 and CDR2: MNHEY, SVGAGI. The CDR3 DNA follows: TGTGCCAGCAGTTACTCGACATTTCCTAGCACAGATACGCAGTATTTT. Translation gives CASSYSTFPSTDTQYF.

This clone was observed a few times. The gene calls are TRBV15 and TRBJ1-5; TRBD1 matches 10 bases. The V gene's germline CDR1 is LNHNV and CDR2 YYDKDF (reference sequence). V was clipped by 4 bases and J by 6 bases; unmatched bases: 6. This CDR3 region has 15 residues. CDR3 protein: CATSMGQGSGQPQHF. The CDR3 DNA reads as TGTGCCACCAGCATGGGACAGGGGTCTGGTCAGCCCCAGCATTTT.

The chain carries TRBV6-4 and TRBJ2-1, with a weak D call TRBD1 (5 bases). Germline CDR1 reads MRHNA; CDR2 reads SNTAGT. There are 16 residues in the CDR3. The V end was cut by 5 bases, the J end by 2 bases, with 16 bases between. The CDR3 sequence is CASSTYLQAPYNEQFF. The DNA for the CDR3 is TGTGCCAGCAGTACGTATCTACAGGCGCCCTACAATGAGCAGTTCTTC.

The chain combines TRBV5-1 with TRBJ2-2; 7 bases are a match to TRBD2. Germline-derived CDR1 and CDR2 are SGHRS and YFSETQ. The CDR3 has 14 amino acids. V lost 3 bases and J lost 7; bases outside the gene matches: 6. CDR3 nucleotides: TGCGCCAGCAGCTACAGCGGGAAGGGCGGGGAGCTGTTTTTT. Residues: CASSYSGKGGELFF.

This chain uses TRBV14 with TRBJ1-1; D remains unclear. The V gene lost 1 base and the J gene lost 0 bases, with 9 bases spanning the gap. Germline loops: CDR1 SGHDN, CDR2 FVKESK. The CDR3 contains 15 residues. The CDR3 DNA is TGTGCCAGCAGCCAAGTAGGCGGACTGAACACTGAAGCTTTCTTT. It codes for CASSQVGGLNTEAFF.